This TCR beta chain emerged from a study of T cells after yellow fever vaccination. Points from the study as a whole: At less than 97% for CD4 and about 88% for CD8, most primary-vaccination clones showed up again after the booster.

Remarks on this clonotype: Its cognate antigen is unknown.

CDR3 size: 14 residues. The germline CDR1 and CDR2 sequences are MNHNS and SASEGT. The V segment lost 7 bases and the J segment 5 bases; nucleotides outside the gene matches: 11. TCRdb reprocessed the 5' RACE reads via MiXCR and lists one record per CDR3 protein. In the table there are around 590,000 distinct CDR3 sequences, about 12% of which are singletons. The chain employs TRBV6-1 and TRBJ2-7; 7 bases align to TRBD2. Sample: PBMCs, taken on the day of the yellow fever booster vaccination. This TCR was sampled from a man aged 25-40 years who received the YFV17D yellow fever vaccine. The DNA for the CDR3 is TGTGCCAGCATGGTATGGCGGGAGTCTGACGAGCAGTACTTC. Translated, it gives CASMVWRESDEQYF.